This T cell receptor (beta chain) was retrieved from a study of a mutant IDH1 vaccine in newly diagnosed glioma. Looking at the study overall: Eight vaccinations reached patients in weeks 1, 3, 5, 7, 11, 15, 19 and 23. Initiation of the vaccine course occurred 4-6 weeks after radiotherapy alone, or alongside temozolomide cycles. Treated patients were around 60% male, about 40% female, mean age about 41 years. Study findings and constraints: Vaccination induced immune responses in roughly 93% of patients.

The germline V gene has CDR1 SGHRS and CDR2 YFSETQ. V lost 0 bases and J lost 0, with 13 bases in between. The CDR3 has 16 amino acids. Measured with immunoSEQ multiplex PCR; TCRdb has only the in-frame clones, and not every one. The sample has under 55,000 clones, around nine tenths seen once. The time point is: week 11, during vaccination. The investigators gave 300 ug of mutant IDH1 20-mer peptide in each vaccine dose, together with topical imiquimod. On this clone: Antigen: not known.

The specimen was PBMCs, collected from a glioma patient whose treatment included an IDH1 peptide vaccine. V gene TRBV5-1 combines with J gene TRBJ2-7; D could derive from TRBD1 or TRBD2 (5 bases each). The clonotype originates from a man aged 45 to 65 with glioma. The chain's CDR3 is CASSLGPSGSSYEQYF. In DNA, the CDR3 is TGCGCCAGCAGCTTGGGGCCTTCAGGGAGCTCCTACGAGCAGTACTTC.